Following are 12 T cell receptor beta chains from one sample sequenced in a study of beta chain features in type 1 diabetes. The isolated RNA, all of it, was reverse transcribed, so expressed TCRB transcripts were what got sequenced. Clones were sequenced by immunoSEQ multiplex PCR, and TCRdb holds only the in-frame ones, with some missing. The sample consists of 250,000 to 400,000 clones, less than 15% of them appearing once. Sequencing was performed on central memory CD4+ T cells from blood. The receptors were gathered from a man in his thirties or forties in good health.

This clone was counted a few times. The chain employs TRBV9 and TRBJ2-2; tentatively, D is TRBD1 (6 bases). Looked up from germline, CDR1 is SGDLS and CDR2 is YYNGEE. The ends were cut back, 3 bases at V and 3 bases at J, with 9 bases in the middle. The CDR3 runs 14 residues. CDR3 protein: CASSAGHYTGELFF. The CDR3 bases are TGTGCCAGCAGCGCGGGACATTACACCGGGGAGCTGTTTTTT.

This sequence joins TRBV7-2 and TRBJ2-5; 7 bases are a match to TRBD1. Per the germline V gene, CDR1 is SGHTA and CDR2 is FQGNSA. This CDR3 contains 13 residues. V shed 1 base and J 8 bases; nucleotides not matched to a gene: 4. The CDR3 nucleotides read TGTGCCAGCAGCTTAGAGGCAGGGGGAACCCAGTACTTC. Translation gives CASSLEAGGTQYF.

The chain carries TRBV5-4 and TRBJ2-1, with 8 bases fitting TRBD1. The length of the CDR3 is 14 residues. The V gene end was trimmed by 1 base and the J gene end by 6 bases; junction bases not matched to a gene: 3. Looked up from germline, CDR1 is SGHNT and CDR2 is YYREEE (reference sequence). The CDR3 sequence: CASSLKDRVNEQFF. In nucleotides, the CDR3 is TGTGCCAGCAGCTTGAAGGACAGGGTCAATGAGCAGTTCTTC.

This clone was seen more than once but under ten times. The chain recombines TRBV5-1 with TRBJ2-5; 10 bases line up with TRBD2. The CDR3 runs 15 residues. J lost 2 bases, V lost 4 bases, and 5 bases had no gene match. Germline V CDR1 and CDR2: SGHRS, YFSETQ. CDR3 region: CASSVTSGEQETQYF. The CDR3 coding sequence is TGCGCCAGCAGCGTAACTAGCGGGGAACAAGAGACCCAGTACTTC.

A few counts support this clone. The V gene is TRBV7-9, the J gene TRBJ1-4, with D perhaps TRBD1 (6 bases). Trimming removed 4 bases from V and 8 bases from J, with 14 bases in between. CDR3 length: 14 residues. The germline V gene has CDR1 SEHNR and CDR2 FQNEAQ (reference sequence). This CDR3 reads CASSSVRDTEKLFF. Written as DNA, the CDR3 is TGTGCCAGCAGCTCAGTCCGGGACACGGAAAAACTGTTTTTT.

This clone was recorded a few times. This sequence joins TRBV11-2 and TRBJ1-2; D unclear. Germline lookup yields CDR1 SGHAT and CDR2 FQNNGV. The V end was cut by 5 bases, the J end by 0 bases, with 13 bases between. The CDR3 length is 15 residues. The CDR3 DNA sequence: TGTGCCAGCAGCCTGGACCGACCGCCTAACTATGGCTACACCTTC. Translating gives CASSLDRPPNYGYTF.

The chain couples TRBV11-2 to TRBJ2-1; D gene unclear. The CDR3 is 14 residues long. The V gene lost 2 bases and the J gene lost 6 bases, with 11 bases spanning the gap. Per germline, CDR1 SGHAT and CDR2 FQNNGV. In DNA form, the CDR3 reads TGTGCCAGCAGCTTAAGGTATTACGGCAATGAGCAGTTCTTC. It codes for CASSLRYYGNEQFF.

This clone was seen only a few times. Sequence at one end of the junction differs from germline and may be a read error. The genes are TRBV5-4 and TRBJ1-2; D is unresolved. The length of the CDR3 is 14 residues. Germline CDR1 SGHNT, CDR2 YYREEE (reference sequence). In DNA, the CDR3 is TGCGCCAGCAGCATGAACGGGGATCACTATGGCTACACCTTC. This translates into CASSMNGDHYGYTF.

This clone was seen only a few times. This sequence joins TRBV28 and TRBJ2-5; TRBD2 agrees at 10 bases. Germline V lookup: CDR1 MDHEN, CDR2 SYDVKM. V lost 7 bases and J lost 0; bases outside the gene matches: 11. The CDR3 runs to 17 residues. This CDR3 reads CASTPPRLAGNQETQYF. CDR3 bases: TGTGCCAGCACCCCCCCCCGACTAGCGGGTAACCAAGAGACCCAGTACTTC.

This clone was seen a few times. This sample includes further DNA sequences coding for the same CDR3. This chain uses TRBV5-1 with TRBJ2-1; 7 positions agree with TRBD1. Germline assignment: CDR1 SGHRS and CDR2 YFSETQ. This CDR3 is 14 amino acids long. The V and J ends lost 3 bases and 6 bases, in that order; junction bases with no gene match: 6. The CDR3: CASSSGQVGNEQFF. The CDR3 DNA reads TGCGCCAGCAGCTCAGGACAGGTCGGCAATGAGCAGTTCTTC.

This chain links TRBV7-2 with TRBJ2-1; 16 nucleotides line up with TRBD2. The germline V gene encodes CDR1 SGHTA and CDR2 FQGNSA. V trimming: 2 bases; J trimming: 9 bases; junction bases outside the gene matches: 7. The CDR3 is made up of 17 amino acids. The CDR3 protein is CASSLTGTSGGAGEQFF. In nucleotides, the CDR3 is TGTGCCAGCAGCTTAACCGGGACTAGCGGGGGGGCCGGTGAGCAGTTCTTC.

This clone has only a few counts. The chain couples TRBV6-5 to TRBJ1-1, with TRBD1 as a possible D gene (5 bases). Trimming cost V 8 bases and J 0 bases, with 7 bases left between them. The CDR3 totals 12 residues. Per germline, CDR1 MNHEY and CDR2 SVGAGI. This CDR3 is CASVGVNTEAFF. DNA for the CDR3: TGTGCCAGCGTAGGGGTGAACACTGAAGCTTTCTTT.